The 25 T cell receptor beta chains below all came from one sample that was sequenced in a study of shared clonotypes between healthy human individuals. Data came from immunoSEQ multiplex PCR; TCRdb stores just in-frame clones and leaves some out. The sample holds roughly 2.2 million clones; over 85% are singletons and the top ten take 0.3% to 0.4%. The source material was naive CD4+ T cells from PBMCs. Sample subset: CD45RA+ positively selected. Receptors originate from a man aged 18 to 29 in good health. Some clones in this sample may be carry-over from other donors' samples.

CDR3: CASSVGPGRTDTQYF. The CDR3 coding sequence is TGTGCCAGCAGCGTAGGGCCAGGGCGGACAGATACGCAGTATTTT. V is TRBV9 and J is TRBJ2-3, with a tentative D call TRBD1 (5 bases). V was pared by 0 bases and J by 3 bases, with 11 bases between. This CDR3 comprises 15 residues. Germline CDR1 SGDLS, CDR2 YYNGEE.

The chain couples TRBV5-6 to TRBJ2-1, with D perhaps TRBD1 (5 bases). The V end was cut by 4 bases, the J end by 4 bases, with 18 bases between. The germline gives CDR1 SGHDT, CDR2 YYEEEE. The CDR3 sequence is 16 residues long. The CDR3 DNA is TGTGCCAGCAGCCCTTTTTTAGACAGAGTTTACAATGAGCAGTTCTTC. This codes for CASSPFLDRVYNEQFF.

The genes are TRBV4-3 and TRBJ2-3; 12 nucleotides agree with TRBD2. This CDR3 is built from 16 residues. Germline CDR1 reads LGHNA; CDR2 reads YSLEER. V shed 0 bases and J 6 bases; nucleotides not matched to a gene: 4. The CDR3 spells CASSQEYLAGGDTQYF. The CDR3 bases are TGCGCCAGCAGCCAAGAGTATCTAGCGGGAGGGGATACGCAGTATTTT.

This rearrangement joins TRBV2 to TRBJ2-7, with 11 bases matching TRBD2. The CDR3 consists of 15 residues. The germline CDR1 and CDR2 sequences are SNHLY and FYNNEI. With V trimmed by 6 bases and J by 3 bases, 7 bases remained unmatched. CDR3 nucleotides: TGTGCCAGCAGGGAGGGGACTAGCGGAAACTACGAGCAGTACTTC. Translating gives CASREGTSGNYEQYF.

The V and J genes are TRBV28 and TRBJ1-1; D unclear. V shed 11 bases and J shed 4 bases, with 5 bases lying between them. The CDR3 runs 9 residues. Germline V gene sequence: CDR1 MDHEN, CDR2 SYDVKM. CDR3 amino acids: CAPRTEAFF. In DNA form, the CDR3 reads TGTGCCCCCCGCACTGAAGCTTTCTTT. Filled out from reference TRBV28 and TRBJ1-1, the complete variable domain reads DVKVTQSSRYLVKRTGEKVFLECVQDMDHENMFWYRQDPGLGLRLIYFSYDVKMKEKGDIPEGYSVSREKKERFSLILESASTNQTSMYLCAPRTEAFFGQGTRLTVV.

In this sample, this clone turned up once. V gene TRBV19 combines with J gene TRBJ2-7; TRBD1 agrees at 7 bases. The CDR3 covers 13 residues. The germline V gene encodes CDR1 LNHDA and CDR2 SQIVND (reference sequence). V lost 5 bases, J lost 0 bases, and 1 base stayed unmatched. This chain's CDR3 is CASSPGGSYEQYF. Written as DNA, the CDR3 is TGTGCCAGTAGTCCAGGGGGCTCCTACGAGCAGTACTTC.

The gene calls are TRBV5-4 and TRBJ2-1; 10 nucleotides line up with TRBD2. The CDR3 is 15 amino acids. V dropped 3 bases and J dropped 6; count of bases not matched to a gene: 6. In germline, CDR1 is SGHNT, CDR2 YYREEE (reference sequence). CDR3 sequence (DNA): TGTGCCAGCAGCTCCCAACTAGCGGGAATCAATGAGCAGTTCTTC. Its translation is CASSSQLAGINEQFF.

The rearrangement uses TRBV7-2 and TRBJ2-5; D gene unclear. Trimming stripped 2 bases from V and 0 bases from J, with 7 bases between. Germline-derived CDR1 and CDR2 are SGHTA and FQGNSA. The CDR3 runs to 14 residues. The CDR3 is CASSLTADQETQYF. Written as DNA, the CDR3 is TGTGCCAGCAGCTTAACCGCCGACCAAGAGACCCAGTACTTC.

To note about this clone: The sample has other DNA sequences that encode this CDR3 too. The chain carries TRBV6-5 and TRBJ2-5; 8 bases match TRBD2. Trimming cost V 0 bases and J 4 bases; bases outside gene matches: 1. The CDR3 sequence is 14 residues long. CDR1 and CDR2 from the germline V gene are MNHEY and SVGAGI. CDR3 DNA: TGTGCCAGCAGTTACTCGGGGACTAGAGAGACCCAGTACTTC. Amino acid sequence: CASSYSGTRETQYF.

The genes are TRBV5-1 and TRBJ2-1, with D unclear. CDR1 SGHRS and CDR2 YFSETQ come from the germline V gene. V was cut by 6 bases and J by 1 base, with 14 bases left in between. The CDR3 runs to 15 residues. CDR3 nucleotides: TGCGCCAGCACCCCTGAATCGTTTTCCTACAATGAGCAGTTCTTC. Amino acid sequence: CASTPESFSYNEQFF. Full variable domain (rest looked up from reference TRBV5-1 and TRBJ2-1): KAGVTQTPRYLIKTRGQQVTLSCSPISGHRSVSWYQQTPGQGLQFLFEYFSETQRNKGNFPGRFSGRQFSNSRSEMNVSTLELGDSALYLCASTPESFSYNEQFFGPGTRLTVL.

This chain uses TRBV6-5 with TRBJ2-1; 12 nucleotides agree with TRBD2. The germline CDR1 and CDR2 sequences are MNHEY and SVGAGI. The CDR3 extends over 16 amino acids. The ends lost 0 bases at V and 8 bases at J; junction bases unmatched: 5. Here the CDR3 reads CASSYSRLAGGDEQFF. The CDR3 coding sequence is TGTGCCAGCAGTTACTCGAGGCTAGCGGGAGGGGATGAGCAGTTCTTC.

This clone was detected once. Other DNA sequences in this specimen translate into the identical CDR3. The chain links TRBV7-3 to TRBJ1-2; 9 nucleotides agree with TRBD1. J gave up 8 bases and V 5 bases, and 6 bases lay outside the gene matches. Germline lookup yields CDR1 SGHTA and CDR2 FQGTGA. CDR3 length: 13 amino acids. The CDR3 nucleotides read TGTGCCAGCAGCCCGGGACAGGGCTACGGCTACACCTTC. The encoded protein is CASSPGQGYGYTF.

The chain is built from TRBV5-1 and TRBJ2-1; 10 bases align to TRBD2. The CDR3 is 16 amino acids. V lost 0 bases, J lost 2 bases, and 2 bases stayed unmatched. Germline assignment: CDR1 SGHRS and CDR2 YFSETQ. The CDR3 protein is CASSLASGSTYNEQFF. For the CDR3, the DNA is TGCGCCAGCAGCTTGGCTAGCGGGAGCACCTACAATGAGCAGTTCTTC.

DNA of the CDR3: TGTGCCAGCAGTGCCCCGAGGGACAGTGAGAACACTGAAGCTTTCTTT. Translated, it gives CASSAPRDSENTEAFF. The chain uses TRBV28 and TRBJ1-1; 7 nucleotides match TRBD1. Germline loops: CDR1 MDHEN, CDR2 SYDVKM. V shed 5 bases, J shed 1 base, and the junction held 10 bases outside the gene matches. The CDR3 contains 16 residues.

CDR3 in amino acids: CASSLRTSGADTQYF. For the CDR3, the DNA is TGCGCCAGCAGCTTGCGGACTAGCGGCGCAGATACGCAGTATTTT. The J gene is TRBJ2-3, the V gene TRBV5-1, with 10 positions matching TRBD2. The CDR3 length is 15 residues. CDR1 is SGHRS and CDR2 is YFSETQ in the germline V gene. V shed 1 base, J shed 4 bases, and the junction held 3 bases outside the gene matches. The full variable domain, in which reference TRBV5-1 and TRBJ2-3 provide the parts outside the CDR3, is KAGVTQTPRYLIKTRGQQVTLSCSPISGHRSVSWYQQTPGQGLQFLFEYFSETQRNKGNFPGRFSGRQFSNSRSEMNVSTLELGDSALYLCASSLRTSGADTQYFGPGTRLTVL.

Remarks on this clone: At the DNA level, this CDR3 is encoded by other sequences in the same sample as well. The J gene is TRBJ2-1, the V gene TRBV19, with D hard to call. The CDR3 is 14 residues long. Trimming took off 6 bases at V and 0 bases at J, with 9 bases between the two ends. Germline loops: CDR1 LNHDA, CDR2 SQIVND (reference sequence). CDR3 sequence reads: CASSGRASYNEQFF. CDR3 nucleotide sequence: TGTGCCAGTAGCGGCAGAGCCTCCTACAATGAGCAGTTCTTC.

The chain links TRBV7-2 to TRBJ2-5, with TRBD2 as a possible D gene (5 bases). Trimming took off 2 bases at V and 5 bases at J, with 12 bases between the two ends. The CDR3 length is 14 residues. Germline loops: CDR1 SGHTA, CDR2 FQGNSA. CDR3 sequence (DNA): TGTGCCAGCAGCTTAAGTGCTAGCACGGAGACCCAGTACTTC. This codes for CASSLSASTETQYF.

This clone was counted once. CDR3 region: CASSLTSTDTQYF. The CDR3 nucleotides are TGTGCCAGCAGCCTTACTAGCACAGATACGCAGTATTTT. J is TRBJ2-3 and V is TRBV11-2, with D uncertain. Germline CDR1 is SGHAT and CDR2 is FQNNGV. The CDR3 covers 13 residues. V lost 5 bases to trimming and J lost 0 bases, with 6 bases between them.

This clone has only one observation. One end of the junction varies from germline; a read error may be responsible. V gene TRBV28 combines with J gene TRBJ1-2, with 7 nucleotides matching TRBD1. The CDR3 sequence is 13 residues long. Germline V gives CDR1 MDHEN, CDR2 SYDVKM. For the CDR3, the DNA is TGTGCCAGCAGTTTAGACGGGACAGACATCTCTTACTTC. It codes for CASSLDGTDISYF.

DNA for the CDR3: TGCGCCAGCAGCAAGGGGACAGCCGACTACAATGAGCAGTTCTTC. Translated: CASSKGTADYNEQFF. The chain is built from TRBV5-1 and TRBJ2-1, with TRBD1 matching over 7 bases. CDR1 and CDR2 (germline): SGHRS, YFSETQ. The CDR3 spans 15 residues. J lost 3 bases, V lost 4 bases, and 7 bases had no gene match.

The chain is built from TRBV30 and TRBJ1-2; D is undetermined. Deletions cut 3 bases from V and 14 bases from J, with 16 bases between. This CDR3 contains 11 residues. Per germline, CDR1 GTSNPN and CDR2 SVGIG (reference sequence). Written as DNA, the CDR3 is TGTGCCTGGAGCATAGGAGGCAAGTATACCTTC. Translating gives CAWSIGGKYTF.

The CDR3 nucleotides are TGTGCCAGCTCACCACTAGTCACTAGCACCACAGATACGCAGTATTTT. Its translation: CASSPLVTSTTDTQYF. The chain uses TRBV18 and TRBJ2-3; D is perhaps TRBD2 (6 bases). The CDR3 has 16 amino acids. V was trimmed by 1 base and J by 2 bases, leaving 13 bases between them. The germline gives CDR1 KGHSH, CDR2 LQKENI.

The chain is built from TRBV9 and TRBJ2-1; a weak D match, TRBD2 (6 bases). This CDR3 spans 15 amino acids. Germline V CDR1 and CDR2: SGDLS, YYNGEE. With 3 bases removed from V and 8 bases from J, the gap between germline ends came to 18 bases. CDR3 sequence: CASSAQTRFRDEQFF. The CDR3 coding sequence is TGTGCCAGCAGCGCCCAGACTAGATTTCGGGATGAGCAGTTCTTC.

CDR3 loop: CASSYSSGRAFAGELFF. CDR3 coding DNA: TGTGCCAGCAGCTATTCTAGCGGGAGGGCCTTTGCCGGGGAGCTGTTTTTT. The chain recombines TRBV7-3 with TRBJ2-2, with 12 positions matching TRBD2. In germline, CDR1 is SGHTA, CDR2 FQGTGA. This CDR3 spans 17 amino acids. The junction had 9 bases not matched to a gene; V was cut back by 4 bases and J by 6 bases.

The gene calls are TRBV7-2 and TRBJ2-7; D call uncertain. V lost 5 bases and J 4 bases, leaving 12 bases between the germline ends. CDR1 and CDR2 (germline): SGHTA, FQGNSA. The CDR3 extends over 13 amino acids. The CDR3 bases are TGTGCCAGCAGCATACAGAGTAGGTACGAGCAGTACTTC. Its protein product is CASSIQSRYEQYF.